This entry lists 24 T cell receptor beta chains sequenced from one sample in a study of T cell repertoires and HLA-DP antigens. Their specific antigens are unknown. TCRdb's table, derived via immunoSEQ multiplex PCR, lists solely in-frame clones and lacks some. The repertoire has fewer than 95,000 clones, 86% of them found once; the top ten carry roughly 1.6%. Sequencing was done on a sample of CD4+ T cells from PBMCs. The receptors shown here come from a man aged 50 to 60 in good health and CMV-seronegative.

V and J are TRBV30 and TRBJ1-1; D gene uncertain. Deletions cut 2 bases from V and 4 bases from J, with 11 bases between. CDR3 length: 13 amino acids. The germline gives CDR1 GTSNPN, CDR2 SVGIG (reference sequence). The CDR3 DNA follows: TGTGCCTGGAGTACGAATTGGAGCACTGAAGCTTTCTTT. The encoded protein is CAWSTNWSTEAFF.

The V call is TRBV9, the J call TRBJ2-7; TRBD1 is a possible D gene (5 bases). This CDR3 comprises 14 residues. The ends were cut back, 4 bases at V and 0 bases at J, with 11 bases in the middle. Germline V lookup: CDR1 SGDLS, CDR2 YYNGEE. CDR3 nucleotide sequence: TGTGCCAGCAGCACCCAACAGGTCTCCTACGAGCAGTACTTC. This gives the protein CASSTQQVSYEQYF.

The chain joins TRBV28 to TRBJ1-1; a possible D gene is TRBD1 (5 bases). Germline V lookup: CDR1 MDHEN, CDR2 SYDVKM. V lost 3 bases to trimming and J lost 5 bases, with 10 bases between them. The CDR3 consists of 13 residues. The CDR3 reads CASSFRGGTEAFF. The CDR3 nucleotides read TGTGCCAGCAGTTTTCGGGGGGGAACTGAAGCTTTCTTT. Looking up the rest from reference TRBV28 and TRBJ1-1 gives the full variable domain: DVKVTQSSRYLVKRTGEKVFLECVQDMDHENMFWYRQDPGLGLRLIYFSYDVKMKEKGDIPEGYSVSREKKERFSLILESASTNQTSMYLCASSFRGGTEAFFGQGTRLTVV.

This clone has a handful of counts. The rearrangement uses TRBV2 and TRBJ1-2; D gene unclear. The germline CDR1 and CDR2 sequences are SNHLY and FYNNEI. This CDR3 comprises 13 residues. V was pared by 3 bases and J by 7 bases, with 12 bases between. CDR3 residues: CASSEEGIVGYTF. In nucleotides, the CDR3 is TGTGCCAGCAGTGAGGAGGGTATCGTTGGCTACACCTTC.

This chain joins TRBV9 and TRBJ1-2, with no clear D. The CDR3 runs to 13 residues. Trimming shortened V by 6 bases and J by 3 bases, and 12 bases separated the two germline ends. Germline V gene lookup returns CDR1 SGDLS and CDR2 YYNGEE. The CDR3 protein is CASIRTRDYGYTF. CDR3 DNA sequence: TGTGCCAGCATTCGTACACGGGACTATGGCTACACCTTC.

V usage is TRBV18 and J usage is TRBJ1-5; maybe TRBD1 (6 bases). The germline V gene has CDR1 KGHSH and CDR2 LQKENI. The CDR3 loop spans 13 amino acids. Trimming took 3 bases from V and 7 from J, leaving 10 bases between them. This chain's CDR3 is CASSPVGAQPQHF. In DNA form, the CDR3 reads TGTGCCAGCTCACCTGTGGGGGCCCAGCCCCAGCATTTT.

The chain links TRBV29-1 to TRBJ1-3; no reliable D call. The CDR3 loop spans 14 amino acids. The germline CDR1 and CDR2 sequences are SQVTM and ANQGSEA. The V gene lost 0 bases and the J gene lost 0 bases, with 6 bases spanning the gap. Here the CDR3 DNA reads TGCAGCGTTGAAGAGGCCAGCTCTGGAAACACCATATATTTT. Amino acids: CSVEEASSGNTIYF.

The DNA for the CDR3 is TGCAGCGTTGCCAATTCGGCGAACACTGAAGCTTTCTTT. Translating gives CSVANSANTEAFF. The chain recombines TRBV29-1 with TRBJ1-1; no reliable D call. The CDR3 is made up of 13 amino acids. CDR1 and CDR2 from the germline V gene are SQVTM and ANQGSEA. Deletions cut 4 bases from V and 1 base from J, with 10 bases between. Filled out from reference TRBV29-1 and TRBJ1-1, the complete variable domain reads SAVISQKPSRDICQRGTSLTIQCQVDSQVTMMFWYRQQPGQSLTLIATANQGSEATYESGFVIDKFPISRPNLTFSTLTVSNMSPEDSSIYLCSVANSANTEAFFGQGTRLTVV.

The chain employs TRBV4-3 and TRBJ1-1; D remains unclear. Germline assignment: CDR1 LGHNA and CDR2 YSLEER. The V end lost 0 bases, the J end lost 7 bases, and 15 bases lay between the germline ends. This CDR3 has 15 residues. CDR3 residues: CASSQDRIPGGEAFF. The CDR3 DNA sequence: TGCGCCAGCAGCCAAGATAGGATCCCAGGAGGTGAAGCTTTCTTT.

V is TRBV19 and J is TRBJ1-5, with D unresolved. Germline V gene data show CDR1 as LNHDA and CDR2 as SQIVND (reference sequence). CDR3 length: 18 amino acids. V dropped 4 bases and J dropped 4 bases, with 23 bases sitting between them. CDR3 sequence reads: CASSKSSRARSPNQPQHF. For the CDR3, the DNA is TGTGCCAGTAGTAAAAGTTCTCGGGCACGCTCCCCAAATCAGCCCCAGCATTTT.

V usage is TRBV7-9 and J usage is TRBJ2-7; 8 bases line up with TRBD2. CDR1 is SEHNR and CDR2 is FQNEAQ in the germline V gene (reference sequence). The CDR3 is 14 residues long. The V gene end was trimmed by 5 bases and the J gene end by 7 bases; junction bases not matched to a gene: 10. The CDR3 is CASSPGLGVREQYF. CDR3 in DNA: TGTGCCAGCAGCCCGGGACTAGGGGTCAGAGAGCAGTACTTC.

This CDR3 reads CAWSGGNEWGPNQPQHF. In nucleotides, the CDR3 is TGTGCCTGGAGCGGGGGAAACGAGTGGGGGCCCAATCAGCCCCAGCATTTT. V is TRBV30 and J is TRBJ1-5; perhaps TRBD1 as D (6 bases). Germline V gives CDR1 GTSNPN, CDR2 SVGIG (reference sequence). The CDR3 is 17 amino acids. V was cut by 3 bases and J by 3 bases, with 21 bases left in between.

Here the CDR3 DNA reads TGTGCCAGCAGCCGATCCGGGGGGGCTTACGAGCAGTTCTTC. Its protein is CASSRSGGAYEQFF. The chain carries TRBV11-3 and TRBJ2-1, with 8 bases identical to TRBD2. Germline CDR1 reads SGHNT; CDR2 reads YENEEA. CDR3 length: 14 amino acids. V lost 5 bases to trimming and J lost 10 bases; unmatched junction nucleotides: 10.

The chain has TRBV5-1 and TRBJ2-2, with D perhaps being TRBD1 or TRBD2 (6 bases each). The CDR3 runs 16 residues. Trimming removed 1 base at V and 2 bases at J, with 12 bases between. CDR1 and CDR2 from the germline V gene are SGHRS and YFSETQ. The CDR3 sequence is CASSLPGGLNTGELFF. The DNA of the CDR3 is TGCGCCAGCAGCTTGCCCGGGGGCCTAAACACCGGGGAGCTGTTTTTT. Together with reference TRBV5-1 and TRBJ2-2, the CDR3 gives the full variable domain: KAGVTQTPRYLIKTRGQQVTLSCSPISGHRSVSWYQQTPGQGLQFLFEYFSETQRNKGNFPGRFSGRQFSNSRSEMNVSTLELGDSALYLCASSLPGGLNTGELFFGEGSRLTVL.

The chain has TRBV6-5 and TRBJ1-5; D is ambiguous. The V end lost 5 bases, the J end lost 7 bases, and 12 bases lay between the germline ends. The CDR3 is 13 amino acids. The germline gives CDR1 MNHEY, CDR2 SVGAGI. CDR3: CASSRTERQPQHF. The CDR3 DNA reads as TGTGCCAGCAGTCGGACCGAACGGCAGCCCCAGCATTTT.

This clone was counted a single time. The chain joins TRBV15 to TRBJ1-2; 10 nucleotides match TRBD1. The CDR3 consists of 18 residues. V dropped 1 base and J dropped 7; count of bases not matched to a gene: 15. Per germline, CDR1 LNHNV and CDR2 YYDKDF (reference sequence). The CDR3 region has the DNA TGTGCCACCAGCAGAGGAGGGTCGTTTCCGACAGGGGGCGCTGGCTACACCTTC. This translates into CATSRGGSFPTGGAGYTF.

The rearrangement joins TRBV27 to TRBJ2-1; 8 bases map to TRBD1. With 6 bases clipped from V and 2 bases from J, the junction kept 3 bases outside the gene matches. The CDR3 contains 14 residues. Per germline, CDR1 MNHEY and CDR2 SMNVEV (reference sequence). The CDR3 loop reads CASRADRAYNEQFF. CDR3 DNA sequence: TGTGCCAGCAGGGCGGACAGGGCCTACAATGAGCAGTTCTTC.

The chain recombines TRBV15 with TRBJ2-4; perhaps D is TRBD1 or TRBD2 (6 bases each). The ends were cut back, 0 bases at V and 6 bases at J, with 15 bases in the middle. The CDR3 has 16 residues. CDR1 is LNHNV, CDR2 YYDKDF, per germline (reference sequence). The DNA of the CDR3 is TGTGCCACCAGCAGAGATTATGGGGGGCGAGGAAACATTCAGTACTTC. Protein sequence: CATSRDYGGRGNIQYF.

The chain couples TRBV14 to TRBJ1-1; D is ambiguous. Trimming left V 5 bases short and J 1 base short, with 8 bases between. Per germline, CDR1 SGHDN and CDR2 FVKESK. The CDR3 is 13 amino acids. CDR3 sequence: CASSTQPNTEAFF. In DNA, the CDR3 is TGTGCCAGCAGCACTCAACCGAACACTGAAGCTTTCTTT.

Comments on this clone: Within the sample, other DNA sequences also encode this same CDR3. This chain links TRBV6-5 with TRBJ1-1; D gene uncertain. Germline V gives CDR1 MNHEY, CDR2 SVGAGI. The V end lost 0 bases, the J end lost 7 bases, and 6 bases lay between the germline ends. This CDR3 region has 12 residues. Here the CDR3 reads CASSYSGSEAFF. The CDR3 DNA reads as TGTGCCAGCAGTTACTCAGGGAGTGAAGCTTTCTTT.

This sequence joins TRBV6-5 and TRBJ1-2; 7 bases map to TRBD1. The germline CDR1 and CDR2 sequences are MNHEY and SVGAGI. The length of the CDR3 is 13 residues. J was trimmed by 4 bases and V by 6 bases; bases with no gene match: 5. The CDR3 coding sequence is TGTGCCAGCAGGGGGACAGAAGTCTATGGCTACACCTTC. Translation: CASRGTEVYGYTF.

The chain joins TRBV6-5 to TRBJ2-3; no definite D call. The V end lost 7 bases, the J end lost 1 base, and 6 bases lay between the germline ends. This CDR3 has 12 amino acids. Germline CDR1 and CDR2: MNHEY and SVGAGI. As DNA, the CDR3 is TGTGCCAGCAAGGCCGGCACAGATACGCAGTATTTT. It translates to CASKAGTDTQYF.

The V and J genes are TRBV2 and TRBJ2-7, with no clear D. The CDR3 length is 12 residues. The ends were cut back, 0 bases at V and 9 bases at J, with 9 bases in the middle. Germline CDR1 is SNHLY and CDR2 is FYNNEI. CDR3 amino acids: CASSEAFLGQYF. As DNA, the CDR3 is TGTGCCAGCAGTGAAGCGTTTTTAGGGCAGTACTTC.

The rearrangement joins TRBV5-4 to TRBJ2-2, with 8 bases that match TRBD2. Germline CDR1 is SGHNT and CDR2 is YYREEE (reference sequence). V lost 5 bases, J lost 0 bases, and 3 bases stayed unmatched. The CDR3 is 15 residues long. The CDR3 bases are TGTGCCAGCAGATCGGGACTAGCGAACACCGGGGAGCTGTTTTTT. Translating it yields CASRSGLANTGELFF.